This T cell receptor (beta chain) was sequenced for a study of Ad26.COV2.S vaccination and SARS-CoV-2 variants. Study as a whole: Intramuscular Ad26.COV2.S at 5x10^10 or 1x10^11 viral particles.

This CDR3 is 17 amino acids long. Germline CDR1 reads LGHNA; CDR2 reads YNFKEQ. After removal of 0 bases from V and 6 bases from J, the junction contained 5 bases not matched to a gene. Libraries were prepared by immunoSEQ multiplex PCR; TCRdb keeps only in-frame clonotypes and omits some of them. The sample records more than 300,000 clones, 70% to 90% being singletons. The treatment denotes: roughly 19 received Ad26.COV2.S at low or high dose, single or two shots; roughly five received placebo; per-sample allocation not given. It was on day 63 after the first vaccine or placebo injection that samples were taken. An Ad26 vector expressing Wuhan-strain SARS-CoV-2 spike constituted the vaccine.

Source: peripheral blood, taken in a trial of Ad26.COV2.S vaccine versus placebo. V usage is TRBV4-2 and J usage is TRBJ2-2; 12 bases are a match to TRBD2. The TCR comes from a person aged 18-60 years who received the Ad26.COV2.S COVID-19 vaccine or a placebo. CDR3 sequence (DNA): TGTGCCAGCAGCCAAGATAGACTAGCGGGGGTATCCGGGGAGCTGTTTTTT. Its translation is CASSQDRLAGVSGELFF.